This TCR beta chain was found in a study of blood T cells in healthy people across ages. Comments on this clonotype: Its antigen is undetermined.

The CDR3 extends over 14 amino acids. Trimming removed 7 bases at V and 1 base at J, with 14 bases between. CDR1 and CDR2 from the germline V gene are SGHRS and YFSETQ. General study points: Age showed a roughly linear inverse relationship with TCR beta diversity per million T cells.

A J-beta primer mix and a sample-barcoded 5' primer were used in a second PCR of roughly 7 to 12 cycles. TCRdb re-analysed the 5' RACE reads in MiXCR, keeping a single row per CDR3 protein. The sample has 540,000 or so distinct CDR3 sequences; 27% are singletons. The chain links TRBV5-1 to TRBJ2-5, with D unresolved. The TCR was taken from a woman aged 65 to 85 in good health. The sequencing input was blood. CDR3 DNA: TGCGCCAGCGGCAGGTTGACGCTCCAAGAGACCCAGTACTTC. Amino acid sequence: CASGRLTLQETQYF.